This T cell receptor beta chain was recorded in a study of T cell repertoires in cytomegalovirus infection. For the study at large: Based on public TCR beta signatures, there were indications of CMV infection and of a matching HLA type. Overall study results and limits: HLA-C-restricted CMV clonotypes gave the most frequent clonotype in two of eight donors. The study identified carriers of CMV plus the relevant HLA from cumulative public TCR beta family frequency.

TCRdb itself ran the reads through MiXCR, one entry per CDR3 protein. The repertoire holds 200,000 to 300,000 distinct CDR3 sequences, with roughly 15% as singletons. Of note for this clonotype: What it binds is not known.

The CDR3 covers 18 residues. V lost 1 base, J lost 0 bases, and 9 bases stayed unmatched. In germline, CDR1 is DFQATT, CDR2 SNEGSKA (reference sequence). The source is a human donor in good health (CMV status not recorded). Some clones in this sample may be carry-over from other donors' samples. The rearrangement links TRBV20-1 to TRBJ1-4, with 9 bases identical to TRBD1. Sequencing input: PBMCs. CDR3 residues: CSARADEQGAATNEKLFF. The CDR3 DNA sequence: TGCAGTGCTAGAGCAGACGAACAGGGGGCCGCAACTAATGAAAAACTGTTTTTT.